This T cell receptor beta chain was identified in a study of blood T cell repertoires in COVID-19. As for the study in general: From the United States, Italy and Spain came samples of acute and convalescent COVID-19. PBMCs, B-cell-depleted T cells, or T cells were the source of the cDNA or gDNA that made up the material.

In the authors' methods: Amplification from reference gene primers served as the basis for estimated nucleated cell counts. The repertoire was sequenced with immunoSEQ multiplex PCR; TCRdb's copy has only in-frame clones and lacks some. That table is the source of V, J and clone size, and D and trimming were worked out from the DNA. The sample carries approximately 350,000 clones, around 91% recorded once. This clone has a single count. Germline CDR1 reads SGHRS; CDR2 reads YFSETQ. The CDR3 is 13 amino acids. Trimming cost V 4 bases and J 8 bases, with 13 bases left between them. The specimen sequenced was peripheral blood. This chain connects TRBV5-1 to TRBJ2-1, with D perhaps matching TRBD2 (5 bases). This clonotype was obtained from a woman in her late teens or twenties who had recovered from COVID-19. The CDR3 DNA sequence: TGCGCCAGCAGCCGGGTGGGGAGCGATGAGCAGTTCTTC. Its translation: CASSRVGSDEQFF. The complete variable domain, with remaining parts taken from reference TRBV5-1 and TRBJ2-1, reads KAGVTQTPRYLIKTRGQQVTLSCSPISGHRSVSWYQQTPGQGLQFLFEYFSETQRNKGNFPGRFSGRQFSNSRSEMNVSTLELGDSALYLCASSRVGSDEQFFGPGTRLTVL.